This T cell receptor beta chain was observed in a study of OX40 agonist ivuxolimab in advanced cancers. Study-wide context: Each dose-escalation patient presented with hepatocellular carcinoma, melanoma, renal cell or head and neck cancer. One hepatocellular carcinoma and a couple of cutaneous melanoma patients partially responded. Study findings and constraints: Researchers report that CD8+ T cells had, on average, more expanded clones than CD4+. The study observed clonal expansion of CD4+ and CD8+ blood T cells by week 6 at 0.1 to 3.0 mg/kg.

Per germline, CDR1 MNHEY and CDR2 SMNVEV (reference sequence). The CDR3 length is 16 residues. Trimming removed 2 bases at V and 2 bases at J, with 15 bases between. A note on this clone: Its target is not known.

Using immunoSEQ multiplex PCR, the repertoire was profiled, and TCRdb retains in-frame clones only, with some absent. Among about 83,000 clones, roughly 80% were seen once, and the ten largest hold approximately 1.7%. The J gene is TRBJ1-1, the V gene TRBV27; no definite D call. This receptor was taken from an adult with an advanced solid tumor such as melanoma, head and neck, liver or kidney cancer. The sequencing used CD4+ or CD8+ T cells sorted from blood, collected in a trial of the OX40 agonist ivuxolimab. CDR3 in DNA: TGTGCCAGCAGTTTAAGCTTCGGGAGGGAAAACACTGAAGCTTTCTTT. Amino acid sequence: CASSLSFGRENTEAFF.